Presented here are 28 T cell receptor beta chains from one specimen sequenced in a study of blood T cell repertoires in COVID-19. The repertoire was sequenced with immunoSEQ multiplex PCR; TCRdb's copy has only in-frame clones and lacks some. Found here are more than 200,000 clones, less than 90% of them singletons; the top ten hold about 2.1%. Sequenced: peripheral blood. All receptors derive from a man aged 30 to 39 with active or convalescent COVID-19.

This clone showed up just once. The rearrangement joins TRBV4-1 to TRBJ1-2; 11 nucleotides agree with TRBD1. V lost 3 bases and J lost 4; bases outside the gene matches: 13. CDR1 and CDR2 from the germline V gene are MGHRA and YSYEKL. This CDR3 contains 18 residues. CDR3 sequence reads: CASSHTGTGGKGGYGYTF. DNA of the CDR3: TGCGCCAGCAGCCATACCGGGACAGGGGGTAAAGGGGGCTATGGCTACACCTTC.

The chain joins TRBV5-1 to TRBJ1-4; D unresolved. The CDR3 has 16 residues. Germline CDR1 is SGHRS and CDR2 is YFSETQ. Trimming pared 4 bases from V and 7 bases from J, leaving 20 bases between. The CDR3, as DNA: TGCGCCAGCAGCCCGGGATCAGCGCGTGGGAGTGAAAAACTGTTTTTT. This sequence encodes CASSPGSARGSEKLFF. The full variable domain, rest sourced from reference TRBV5-1 and TRBJ1-4, is KAGVTQTPRYLIKTRGQQVTLSCSPISGHRSVSWYQQTPGQGLQFLFEYFSETQRNKGNFPGRFSGRQFSNSRSEMNVSTLELGDSALYLCASSPGSARGSEKLFFGSGTQLSVL.

This clone was detected only once. This rearrangement joins TRBV10-3 to TRBJ1-1; 8 bases are shared with TRBD1. V was clipped by 7 bases and J by 4 bases; unmatched bases: 11. The CDR3 sequence is 15 residues long. Germline values: CDR1 ENHRY, CDR2 SYGVKD. CDR3 DNA: TGTGCCATCACAGACAGGGGAAGATTGAGCACTGAAGCTTTCTTT. Amino acids: CAITDRGRLSTEAFF.

This CDR3 reads CASSEAQGGETQYF. For the CDR3, the DNA is TGTGCCAGCAGTGAAGCACAGGGAGGGGAGACCCAGTACTTC. The chain has TRBV6-1 and TRBJ2-5; a weak D match, TRBD2 (7 bases). Trimming removed 0 bases at V and 5 bases at J, with 10 bases between. The CDR3 is 14 residues long. CDR1 and CDR2 from the germline V gene are MNHNS and SASEGT.

This clone has a handful of counts. The rearrangement links TRBV5-6 to TRBJ1-5; D is undetermined. The germline V and J ends were trimmed by 0 bases and 5 bases, with 12 bases remaining between them. The CDR3 is 15 amino acids. Germline V gene sequence: CDR1 SGHDT, CDR2 YYEEEE. The chain's CDR3 is CASSLGSLRDQPQHF. The CDR3 DNA reads TGTGCCAGCAGCTTGGGTTCCCTACGGGATCAGCCCCAGCATTTT.

V usage is TRBV9 and J usage is TRBJ1-2; perhaps TRBD1 as D (5 bases). V gave up 3 bases and J gave up 4 bases, with 16 bases separating them. Germline assignment: CDR1 SGDLS and CDR2 YYNGEE. The CDR3 loop spans 15 amino acids. The CDR3 here is CASSAGRDGIYGYTF. CDR3 nucleotide sequence: TGTGCCAGCAGCGCAGGGAGGGATGGGATCTATGGCTACACCTTC.

This clone occurred a few times. The chain recombines TRBV4-3 with TRBJ2-7, with 11 bases lining up with TRBD2. The germline V gene has CDR1 LGHNA and CDR2 YSLEER. With 0 bases clipped from V and 3 bases from J, the junction kept 13 bases outside the gene matches. The CDR3 has 19 residues. DNA of the CDR3: TGCGCCAGCAGCCAAGATTCGTGGCGAGGGACTAGCGGAGACTACGAGCAGTACTTC. Translating it yields CASSQDSWRGTSGDYEQYF.

This chain connects TRBV4-1 to TRBJ1-5; the match to TRBD1 covers 11 bases. Unmatched junction bases numbered 2, after V lost 0 bases and J lost 4 bases. The CDR3 length is 16 residues. Germline CDR1 reads MGHRA; CDR2 reads YSYEKL. The CDR3 DNA sequence: TGCGCCAGCAGCCAAGAACGGGACAGGGGGAATCAGCCCCAGCATTTT. Protein product: CASSQERDRGNQPQHF.

This chain uses TRBV5-6 with TRBJ2-5, with 10 bases fitting TRBD2. Germline V gives CDR1 SGHDT, CDR2 YYEEEE. The J segment lost 8 bases and the V segment lost 1 base, leaving 5 bases of the junction unmatched. This CDR3 is built from 14 residues. CDR3 region: CASSLISGGSTQYF. The CDR3 nucleotides are TGTGCCAGCAGCTTGATTAGCGGGGGGTCCACCCAGTACTTC. Together with reference TRBV5-6 and TRBJ2-5, the CDR3 gives the full variable domain: DAGVTQSPTHLIKTRGQQVTLRCSPKSGHDTVSWYQQALGQGPQFIFQYYEEEERQRGNFPDRFSGHQFPNYSSELNVNALLLGDSALYLCASSLISGGSTQYFGPGTRLLVL.

The V call is TRBV7-2, the J call TRBJ1-3; D gene unclear. The CDR3 covers 15 residues. CDR1 and CDR2 from the germline V gene are SGHTA and FQGNSA. V shed 2 bases and J shed 2 bases, with 10 bases lying between them. Here the CDR3 reads CASSLMSVTGNTIYF. The CDR3 DNA reads as TGTGCCAGCAGCTTAATGTCAGTTACTGGAAACACCATATATTTT. The variable domain in full, with the rest retrieved from reference TRBV7-2 and TRBJ1-3, is GAGVSQSPSNKVTEKGKDVELRCDPISGHTALYWYRQSLGQGLEFLIYFQGNSAPDKSGLPSDRFSAERTGGSVSTLTIQRTQQEDSAVYLCASSLMSVTGNTIYFGEGSWLTVV.

The V call is TRBV7-9, the J call TRBJ2-3; 10 positions agree with TRBD1. CDR1 and CDR2 (germline): SEHNR, FQNEAQ (reference sequence). The V and J ends lost 7 bases and 5 bases, in that order; junction bases with no gene match: 15. CDR3 size: 17 residues. Here the CDR3 DNA reads TGTGCCAGCATCAGATGGGTGGGACAGGGGTTTGTAGATACGCAGTATTTT. Its translation is CASIRWVGQGFVDTQYF.

This rearrangement joins TRBV9 to TRBJ2-5, with 7 bases lining up with TRBD1. CDR1 is SGDLS, CDR2 YYNGEE, per germline. Trimming removed 3 bases from V and 0 bases from J; junction bases left unmatched: 5. The CDR3 is 15 amino acids. The CDR3 DNA reads as TGTGCCAGCAGCGAGGGGACAGTAAACCAAGAGACCCAGTACTTC. Amino acids: CASSEGTVNQETQYF. Filled out from reference TRBV9 and TRBJ2-5, the complete variable domain reads DSGVTQTPKHLITATGQRVTLRCSPRSGDLSVYWYQQSLDQGLQFLIQYYNGEERAKGNILERFSAQQFPDLHSELNLSSLELGDSALYFCASSEGTVNQETQYFGPGTRLLVL.

The V and J genes are TRBV9 and TRBJ2-2; 9 nucleotides match TRBD2. Unmatched junction bases numbered 10, after V lost 5 bases and J lost 5 bases. This CDR3 is built from 16 residues. The V gene's germline CDR1 is SGDLS and CDR2 YYNGEE. The CDR3 nucleotides are TGTGCCAGCAGTTTCATAGCGGGGGCTCGGACCGGGGAGCTGTTTTTT. Its protein product is CASSFIAGARTGELFF.

In its sample, this clone was seen a few times. The CDR3 loop is CASSEAGRLAKNIQYF. The CDR3 DNA reads as TGTGCCAGCAGTGAAGCTGGTAGACTAGCCAAAAACATTCAGTACTTC. This chain uses TRBV6-1 with TRBJ2-4; D gene uncertain. V was shortened by 0 bases and J by 0 bases, with 9 bases between the two germline ends. Germline-derived CDR1 and CDR2 are MNHNS and SASEGT. The CDR3 extends over 16 amino acids.

The rearrangement links TRBV18 to TRBJ2-5; no clear D. This CDR3 spans 13 amino acids. The germline gives CDR1 KGHSH, CDR2 LQKENI. V lost 3 bases to trimming and J lost 2 bases, with 7 bases between them. The CDR3 spells CASSPTIQETQYF. The CDR3 DNA is TGTGCCAGCTCACCGACAATTCAAGAGACCCAGTACTTC.

With respect to this clone: Mismatch with germline at one junction end may stem from a read error. V is TRBV27 and J is TRBJ1-1, with 9 bases matching TRBD1. The CDR3 is 16 amino acids. Looked up from germline, CDR1 is MNHEY and CDR2 is SMNVEV (reference sequence). The CDR3 sequence is CASRGGQGFLKTEAFF. In nucleotides, the CDR3 is TGTGCCAGCAGGGGGGGACAGGGATTTTTGAAGACTGAAGCTTTCTTT.

The chain links TRBV3-1 (or the pseudogene TRBV3-2) to TRBJ1-1; D possibly corresponds to TRBD1 (5 bases). CDR3 length equals 22 residues. With 1 base removed from V and 2 bases from J, the gap between germline ends came to 32 bases. The germline CDR1 and CDR2 sequences are LGHDT and YNNKEL (reference sequence). The CDR3 here is CASSQVRRGSPQSWFFNTEAFF. The DNA for the CDR3 is TGTGCCAGCAGCCAAGTAAGGAGGGGCTCCCCCCAAAGTTGGTTTTTTAACACTGAAGCTTTCTTT.

The gene calls are TRBV11-2 and TRBJ2-5, with TRBD1 identical over 9 bases. Trimming at V came to 3 bases and at J to 5 bases, leaving 4 bases not matched to a gene. In germline, CDR1 is SGHAT, CDR2 FQNNGV. This CDR3 comprises 14 residues. CDR3: CASSFNRGRETQYF. CDR3 in DNA: TGTGCCAGCAGCTTTAACAGGGGGCGCGAGACCCAGTACTTC.

The rearrangement links TRBV6-2 or TRBV6-3 to TRBJ2-7; a possible D gene is TRBD2 (5 bases). CDR1 and CDR2 from the germline V gene are MNHEY and SVGEGT. The length of the CDR3 is 19 residues. V lost 0 bases and J lost 0, with 21 bases in between. Written as DNA, the CDR3 is TGTGCCAGCAGTTACTCTCCCCGCAGCGGCAGGCACCACTCCTACGAGCAGTACTTC. The encoded protein is CASSYSPRSGRHHSYEQYF.

This clone has a single count. The V and J genes are TRBV4-2 and TRBJ2-3, with D perhaps matching TRBD2 (7 bases). Germline CDR1 and CDR2: LGHNA and YNFKEQ. The germline V and J ends were trimmed by 1 base and 5 bases, with 16 bases remaining between them. There are 16 residues in the CDR3. Written as DNA, the CDR3 is TGTGCCAGCAGCCAAGTTAAGGGGGGGCCAGGAGATACGCAGTATTTT. Translated: CASSQVKGGPGDTQYF.

The chain links TRBV6-2 or TRBV6-3 to TRBJ1-1; 8 bases are shared with TRBD1. Germline lookup yields CDR1 MNHEY and CDR2 SVGEGT. Trimming removed 3 bases from V and 0 bases from J; junction bases left unmatched: 3. The CDR3 has 15 amino acids. The CDR3 protein is CASSYWDRMNTEAFF. Here the CDR3 DNA reads TGTGCCAGCAGTTATTGGGACAGGATGAACACTGAAGCTTTCTTT.

This chain connects TRBV5-6 to TRBJ2-7; maybe TRBD1 (6 bases). Germline values: CDR1 SGHDT, CDR2 YYEEEE. V shed 3 bases and J shed 3 bases, with 16 bases lying between them. The CDR3 is made up of 15 amino acids. DNA for the CDR3: TGTGCCAGCAGCTCCCGGACAAGGGGGAACTACGAGCAGTACTTC. The encoded protein is CASSSRTRGNYEQYF.

As to this clone: Distinct nucleotide sequences in the sample also encode this CDR3. The chain joins TRBV7-7 to TRBJ2-2; TRBD1 aligns across 7 bases. The germline CDR1 and CDR2 sequences are SSHAT and FNYEAQ (reference sequence). The CDR3 totals 15 residues. V lost 5 bases to trimming and J lost 4 bases; unmatched junction nucleotides: 7. Written as DNA, the CDR3 is TGTGCCAGCAGCCCCAGGGGGTTCGGCACCGGGGAGCTGTTTTTT. It codes for CASSPRGFGTGELFF.

This rearrangement joins TRBV12-3 or TRBV12-4 to TRBJ2-3, with D possibly matching TRBD1 (6 bases). Between the trimmed V and J ends, which lost 9 bases and 5 bases, there was a span of 12 bases. The CDR3 is 12 amino acids. The DNA for the CDR3 is TGTGCCAGTAAACAGGGTGAAGATACGCAGTATTTT. Translation gives CASKQGEDTQYF.

This chain links TRBV19 with TRBJ1-2; TRBD1 is a possible D gene (5 bases). The V end lost 4 bases, the J end lost 7 bases, and 19 bases lay between the germline ends. In germline, CDR1 is LNHDA, CDR2 SQIVND (reference sequence). This CDR3 is built from 15 residues. CDR3 sequence: CASSNPGGGSIGYTF. The CDR3 DNA sequence: TGTGCCAGTAGTAACCCGGGCGGGGGAAGCATTGGCTACACCTTC.

J is TRBJ1-4 and V is TRBV9, with 7 positions matching TRBD1. In germline, CDR1 is SGDLS, CDR2 YYNGEE. After removal of 0 bases from V and 5 bases from J, the junction contained 10 bases not matched to a gene. The CDR3 runs 17 residues. CDR3 sequence reads: CASSVAPGGTGNEKLFF. In DNA, the CDR3 is TGTGCCAGCAGCGTAGCCCCAGGGGGGACGGGGAATGAAAAACTGTTTTTT. Using reference TRBV9 and TRBJ1-4 for the parts outside the CDR3, the full variable domain is DSGVTQTPKHLITATGQRVTLRCSPRSGDLSVYWYQQSLDQGLQFLIQYYNGEERAKGNILERFSAQQFPDLHSELNLSSLELGDSALYFCASSVAPGGTGNEKLFFGSGTQLSVL.

The chain employs TRBV19 and TRBJ2-5; 7 nucleotides line up with TRBD2. In germline, CDR1 is LNHDA, CDR2 SQIVND (reference sequence). The trim removed 3 bases at V and 9 bases at J, leaving 19 bases unmatched. The CDR3 is 17 residues long. The CDR3 DNA reads TGTGCCAGTAGTATGGTTAGCCCCCGCTGGGGGAGGGTAGCCCAGTACTTC. This translates into CASSMVSPRWGRVAQYF.

This rearrangement joins TRBV27 to TRBJ1-1; unclear D gene. Looked up from germline, CDR1 is MNHEY and CDR2 is SMNVEV (reference sequence). Trimming took off 2 bases at V and 4 bases at J, with 8 bases between the two ends. The CDR3 has 13 residues. The CDR3 DNA reads TGTGCCAGCAGTTTAGGGGAGTCCACTGAAGCTTTCTTT. The encoded protein is CASSLGESTEAFF.